The 24 T cell receptor beta chains presented below share a single source sample, sequenced in a study of shared clonotypes between healthy human individuals. The data were produced by immunoSEQ multiplex PCR, yet TCRdb's version contains in-frame clones alone and is incomplete. The table shows fewer than 600,000 clones, with 79% occurring only once. The sample was PBMCs. Source of these receptors: a woman between 40 and 55 years old in good health. Some clones in this sample may be carry-over from other donors' samples.

The V call is TRBV11-2, the J call TRBJ2-2; TRBD2 matches at 13 bases. V was clipped by 5 bases and J by 9 bases; unmatched bases: 3. CDR3 length equals 14 residues. Germline CDR1 is SGHAT and CDR2 is FQNNGV. The CDR3 is CASSDGTSGRELFF. DNA of the CDR3: TGTGCCAGCAGCGATGGGACTAGCGGGAGGGAGCTGTTTTTT.

This rearrangement joins TRBV30 to TRBJ1-4; D gene ambiguous. The V end lost 4 bases, the J end lost 2 bases, and 8 bases lay between the germline ends. Germline V lookup: CDR1 GTSNPN, CDR2 SVGIG (reference sequence). The CDR3 runs to 13 residues. The chain's CDR3 is CAWKWDTNEKLFF. In nucleotides, the CDR3 is TGTGCCTGGAAATGGGATACTAATGAAAAACTGTTTTTT.

In regard to this clone: A clone one base away is much larger, so this may be a read error. Here the CDR3 DNA reads TGTGCCAGCAGCTTGGGTCTAGATCAGCCCCAGCATTTT. The encoded protein is CASSLGLDQPQHF. The V and J genes are TRBV5-4 and TRBJ1-5; no reliable D call. Per germline, CDR1 SGHNT and CDR2 YYREEE (reference sequence). Trimming pared 0 bases from V and 5 bases from J, leaving 6 bases between. The CDR3 is made up of 13 amino acids.

V and J are TRBV5-1 and TRBJ2-5; 7 bases line up with TRBD1. CDR3 length equals 15 residues. Germline CDR1 SGHRS, CDR2 YFSETQ. Trimming removed 0 bases from V and 4 bases from J; junction bases left unmatched: 6. DNA for the CDR3: TGCGCCAGCAGCTTGGTTGGGGCAGGGGGAGAGACCCAGTACTTC. It encodes CASSLVGAGGETQYF.

The chain combines TRBV29-1 with TRBJ2-5; unclear D gene. The DNA end is more similar to TRBJ2-7, so the J call may be wrong. This CDR3 has 12 amino acids. CDR1 and CDR2 from the germline V gene are SQVTM and ANQGSEA. CDR3 region: CSVEEQDHEQYF. The CDR3, as DNA: TGCAGCGTTGAGGAGCAGGACCACGAGCAGTACTTC.

The chain is built from TRBV5-1 and TRBJ2-1; 11 nucleotides agree with TRBD1. With 4 bases clipped from V and 2 bases from J, the junction kept 5 bases outside the gene matches. Germline V gene lookup returns CDR1 SGHRS and CDR2 YFSETQ. This CDR3 region has 16 residues. The CDR3 here is CASSIGQGAAYNEQFF. CDR3 sequence (DNA): TGCGCCAGCAGCATAGGACAGGGGGCTGCCTACAATGAGCAGTTCTTC.

The chain combines TRBV4-2 with TRBJ1-1, with a tentative D call TRBD1 (6 bases). The CDR3 extends over 16 amino acids. V shed 1 base and J shed 1 base, with 13 bases lying between them. The germline V gene has CDR1 LGHNA and CDR2 YNFKEQ. The CDR3 reads CASSQGLPGENTEAFF. As DNA, the CDR3 is TGTGCCAGCAGCCAAGGCTTGCCAGGGGAGAACACTGAAGCTTTCTTT.

The chain uses TRBV28 and TRBJ2-5; no definite D call. This CDR3 is built from 12 residues. Germline V gene sequence: CDR1 MDHEN, CDR2 SYDVKM. V lost 6 bases and J lost 4, with 9 bases in between. The CDR3 DNA reads TGTGCCAGCAGACGGCCAATAGAGACCCAGTACTTC. Its translation: CASRRPIETQYF.

This chain connects TRBV6-5 to TRBJ1-6; no clear D. The V end lost 2 bases, the J end lost 9 bases, and 11 bases lay between the germline ends. The CDR3 loop spans 14 amino acids. In germline, CDR1 is MNHEY, CDR2 SVGAGI. The CDR3 nucleotides are TGTGCCAGCAGTTACCAAGGGCGTAGTTCACCCCTCCACTTT. It specifies CASSYQGRSSPLHF.

The chain joins TRBV5-4 to TRBJ2-2; 9 nucleotides agree with TRBD1. CDR3 size: 18 residues. Unmatched junction bases numbered 14, after V lost 4 bases and J lost 4 bases. Germline lookup yields CDR1 SGHNT and CDR2 YYREEE (reference sequence). CDR3 sequence: CASSPGDTGGASTGELFF. As DNA, the CDR3 is TGTGCCAGCAGCCCGGGTGACACAGGGGGCGCGAGCACCGGGGAGCTGTTTTTT.

This clone was counted only a few times. V is TRBV29-1 and J is TRBJ1-1; D might be TRBD1 (5 bases). This CDR3 has 11 amino acids. Germline CDR1 and CDR2: SQVTM and ANQGSEA. V was shortened by 6 bases and J by 11 bases, with 16 bases between the two germline ends. The CDR3 DNA reads TGCAGCGTGGACCGGGGGGGAACGGCTTTCTTT. This sequence encodes CSVDRGGTAFF.

This chain connects TRBV7-2 to TRBJ1-2, with D unclear. Per germline, CDR1 SGHTA and CDR2 FQGNSA. CDR3 length: 13 amino acids. V lost 2 bases, J lost 8 bases, and 12 bases lay in between. CDR3 loop: CASSLSVSGGYTF. CDR3 in DNA: TGTGCCAGCAGCTTAAGTGTCAGCGGGGGCTACACCTTC.

The gene calls are TRBV4-3 and TRBJ2-5; no clear D gene. Looked up from germline, CDR1 is LGHNA and CDR2 is YSLEER. V shed 0 bases and J shed 5 bases, with 10 bases lying between them. The CDR3 totals 14 residues. Here the CDR3 DNA reads TGCGCCAGCAGCCAAGAAGCCGGGTTTGAGACCCAGTACTTC. This codes for CASSQEAGFETQYF.

Only one count was recorded for this clone. The chain has TRBV5-1 and TRBJ2-7; D might be TRBD1 (6 bases). CDR1 is SGHRS, CDR2 YFSETQ, per germline. The CDR3 is 16 amino acids. Deletions cut 4 bases from V and 1 base from J, with 18 bases between. The CDR3 protein is CASSRLRGQGSYEQYF. The CDR3 DNA sequence: TGCGCCAGCAGCCGCCTACGTGGGCAGGGGTCCTACGAGCAGTACTTC.

Concerning this clone: Other DNA sequences in the same sample also yield this CDR3. This chain uses TRBV28 with TRBJ2-5; D perhaps matches TRBD2 (6 bases). This CDR3 contains 12 residues. V was cut by 7 bases and J by 4 bases, with 10 bases left in between. In germline, CDR1 is MDHEN, CDR2 SYDVKM. The CDR3 coding sequence is TGTGCCAGCACCCAGGGAGGAGAGACCCAGTACTTC. It specifies CASTQGGETQYF.

The chain has TRBV7-2 and TRBJ1-5; perhaps TRBD1 as D (6 bases). CDR3 length equals 14 residues. CDR1 and CDR2 from the germline V gene are SGHTA and FQGNSA. V was clipped by 1 base and J by 10 bases, with 14 bases between them. The CDR3 DNA follows: TGTGCCAGCAGCTTAGGGGGGGGCCCCACTCCCCAGCATTTT. Encoded protein: CASSLGGGPTPQHF. Variable domain in full (rest from reference TRBV7-2 and TRBJ1-5): GAGVSQSPSNKVTEKGKDVELRCDPISGHTALYWYRQSLGQGLEFLIYFQGNSAPDKSGLPSDRFSAERTGGSVSTLTIQRTQQEDSAVYLCASSLGGGPTPQHFGDGTRLSIL.

This sequence joins TRBV5-1 and TRBJ2-7, with 9 bases identical to TRBD2. The CDR3 is 15 amino acids. CDR1 is SGHRS, CDR2 YFSETQ, per germline. J gave up 7 bases and V 2 bases, and 10 bases lay outside the gene matches. CDR3 sequence: CASSFGAGGPGEQYF. The CDR3 DNA reads as TGCGCCAGCAGCTTTGGTGCGGGAGGGCCGGGGGAGCAGTACTTC.

The V gene is TRBV2, the J gene TRBJ2-7; TRBD1 matches 11 bases. Germline lookup yields CDR1 SNHLY and CDR2 FYNNEI. V lost 5 bases, J lost 2 bases, and 2 bases stayed unmatched. The CDR3 runs 14 residues. The CDR3 bases are TGTGCCAGCAGTTGGACAGGGGGCCCCTACGAGCAGTACTTC. This codes for CASSWTGGPYEQYF.

The CDR3 DNA reads TGTGCCAGCAGCTACGACAGGGTACAGGGGGGGCCCCAGCATTTT. The encoded protein is CASSYDRVQGGPQHF. The chain joins TRBV7-9 to TRBJ1-5, with 8 positions matching TRBD1. With 4 bases clipped from V and 9 bases from J, the junction kept 11 bases outside the gene matches. The germline CDR1 and CDR2 sequences are SEHNR and FQNEAQ (reference sequence). The CDR3 is made up of 15 amino acids. The full variable domain, its missing parts supplied by reference TRBV7-9 and TRBJ1-5, is DTGVSQNPRHKITKRGQNVTFRCDPISEHNRLYWYRQTLGQGPEFLTYFQNEAQLEKSRLLSDRFSAERPKGSFSTLEIQRTEQGDSAMYLCASSYDRVQGGPQHFGDGTRLSIL.

The chain couples TRBV5-5 to TRBJ1-2, with 8 positions matching TRBD1. Germline V gene sequence: CDR1 SGHKS, CDR2 YYEKEE (reference sequence). CDR3 length: 14 residues. V was pared by 4 bases and J by 5 bases, with 7 bases of the junction left unmatched. CDR3 residues: CASSRQGAEYGYTF. CDR3 sequence (DNA): TGTGCCAGCAGCAGGCAGGGGGCGGAATATGGCTACACCTTC.

The chain links TRBV11-3 to TRBJ2-1, with a tentative D call TRBD1 (6 bases). Trimming removed 4 bases from V and 1 base from J, with 14 bases in between. Germline CDR1 SGHNT, CDR2 YENEEA. The CDR3 extends over 16 amino acids. The CDR3 loop is CASSSRDTPSYNEQFF. The DNA for the CDR3 is TGTGCCAGCAGCTCTCGGGACACCCCGTCCTACAATGAGCAGTTCTTC.

The CDR3 DNA sequence: TGTGCCAGTTTACCCCACGGGGGCCCCTACGAGCAGTACTTC. This codes for CASLPHGGPYEQYF. The chain carries TRBV6-1 and TRBJ2-7, with D possibly being TRBD1 or TRBD2 (6 bases each). Germline loops: CDR1 MNHNS, CDR2 SASEGT. The CDR3 is 14 amino acids. The V end lost 9 bases, the J end lost 2 bases, and 17 bases lay between the germline ends.

The J gene is TRBJ2-5, the V gene TRBV15; possible D gene TRBD2, 5 bases. Germline V gives CDR1 LNHNV, CDR2 YYDKDF (reference sequence). The V end lost 8 bases, the J end lost 5 bases, and 12 bases lay between the germline ends. This CDR3 comprises 12 residues. CDR3 sequence (DNA): TGTGCCACCGGGAGTTCGGCGGAGACCCAGTACTTC. Its translation: CATGSSAETQYF.

The genes are TRBV7-6 and TRBJ2-1; 10 bases fit TRBD2. Germline loops: CDR1 SGHVS, CDR2 FNYEAQ. V lost 1 base and J lost 5; bases outside the gene matches: 11. The CDR3 sequence is 18 residues long. This chain's CDR3 is CASSLGLAGARGNNEQFF. The CDR3 DNA reads TGTGCCAGCAGCTTAGGGCTAGCGGGAGCACGCGGCAACAATGAGCAGTTCTTC.